A single sample gave rise to the 25 T cell receptor beta chains below, sequenced in a study of blood T cell repertoires in COVID-19. Generated by immunoSEQ multiplex PCR, the TCRdb table keeps only in-frame clones and is missing some. The sample records about 190,000 clones, roughly 91% being singletons. The material sequenced was peripheral blood. These receptors originate from a human donor in a cohort sampled during active COVID-19.

This clone was detected ten times or more. V usage is TRBV2 and J usage is TRBJ2-7, with a weak D call TRBD2 (5 bases). V gave up 2 bases and J gave up 1 base, with 12 bases separating them. Germline lookup yields CDR1 SNHLY and CDR2 FYNNEI. The CDR3 sequence is 15 residues long. CDR3 residues: CASSELGASSYEQYF. CDR3 DNA sequence: TGTGCCAGCAGTGAATTGGGAGCTTCTTCCTACGAGCAGTACTTC.

This sequence joins TRBV10-3 and TRBJ1-5, with 9 bases aligning to TRBD1. Germline CDR1 is ENHRY and CDR2 is SYGVKD. The CDR3 spans 15 residues. The trim removed 10 bases at V and 3 bases at J, leaving 10 bases unmatched. CDR3 sequence reads: CASGPGDRVNQPQHF. As DNA, the CDR3 is TGTGCCAGTGGCCCAGGGGACAGGGTCAATCAGCCCCAGCATTTT.

The chain employs TRBV5-1 and TRBJ1-1; no definite D call. The V and J ends lost 8 bases and 0 bases respectively, with 8 bases between them. Per the germline V gene, CDR1 is SGHRS and CDR2 is YFSETQ. This CDR3 contains 12 residues. CDR3: CARSVMNTEAFF. In DNA form, the CDR3 reads TGCGCCAGAAGCGTTATGAACACTGAAGCTTTCTTT.

The V and J genes are TRBV30 and TRBJ1-2, with D perhaps TRBD1 (5 bases). Germline V CDR1 and CDR2: GTSNPN, SVGIG (reference sequence). This CDR3 comprises 14 residues. V was pared by 3 bases and J by 4 bases, with 15 bases between. This CDR3 is CAWSPGSGLYGYTF. In nucleotides, the CDR3 is TGTGCCTGGAGCCCGGGGTCGGGACTCTATGGCTACACCTTC.

The chain employs TRBV5-1 and TRBJ1-1; 8 positions match TRBD1. Germline V gives CDR1 SGHRS, CDR2 YFSETQ. This CDR3 has 14 residues. V shed 0 bases and J 4 bases; nucleotides not matched to a gene: 2. The CDR3 sequence: CASSLDRGGTEAFF. Written as DNA, the CDR3 is TGCGCCAGCAGCTTGGACAGGGGGGGCACTGAAGCTTTCTTT. Based on the CDR3 plus reference TRBV5-1 and TRBJ1-1, the full variable domain is KAGVTQTPRYLIKTRGQQVTLSCSPISGHRSVSWYQQTPGQGLQFLFEYFSETQRNKGNFPGRFSGRQFSNSRSEMNVSTLELGDSALYLCASSLDRGGTEAFFGQGTRLTVV.

The chain employs TRBV7-2 and TRBJ2-7; TRBD2 agrees at 9 bases. V was clipped by 2 bases and J by 6 bases; unmatched bases: 8. CDR1 and CDR2 (germline): SGHTA, FQGNSA. The CDR3 has 15 amino acids. The DNA of the CDR3 is TGTGCCAGCAGCTTACAGATGGGACTAGCCTTCGAGCAGTACTTC. Its translation is CASSLQMGLAFEQYF.

This clone came up many times. V and J are TRBV7-9 and TRBJ2-7; D is possibly TRBD1 (6 bases). V gave up 3 bases and J gave up 1 base, with 7 bases separating them. The CDR3 covers 13 residues. The germline gives CDR1 SEHNR, CDR2 FQNEAQ (reference sequence). The CDR3, as DNA: TGTGCCAGCAGCTTCGGACAGTCCTACGAGCAGTACTTC. It specifies CASSFGQSYEQYF.

This chain links TRBV5-1 with TRBJ2-7; 8 positions agree with TRBD1. This CDR3 spans 18 amino acids. Trimming removed 0 bases from V and 1 base from J; junction bases left unmatched: 12. Per germline, CDR1 SGHRS and CDR2 YFSETQ. Here the CDR3 DNA reads TGCGCCAGCAGCTTGGCACCCTCCCTCAGACAGGGGTCCTACGAGCAGTACTTC. Its protein is CASSLAPSLRQGSYEQYF. The full variable domain, in which reference TRBV5-1 and TRBJ2-7 provide the parts outside the CDR3, is KAGVTQTPRYLIKTRGQQVTLSCSPISGHRSVSWYQQTPGQGLQFLFEYFSETQRNKGNFPGRFSGRQFSNSRSEMNVSTLELGDSALYLCASSLAPSLRQGSYEQYFGPGTRLTVT.

V and J are TRBV27 and TRBJ1-2; 9 bases align to TRBD1. Germline V gene lookup returns CDR1 MNHEY and CDR2 SMNVEV (reference sequence). With V trimmed by 3 bases and J by 4 bases, 9 bases remained unmatched. There are 16 residues in the CDR3. The CDR3 nucleotides are TGTGCCAGCAGTTTTATGGGACAGGGCCTGGTCTATGGCTACACCTTC. Amino acids: CASSFMGQGLVYGYTF.

V usage is TRBV19 and J usage is TRBJ1-1, with TRBD1 matching 7 bases. After removal of 7 bases from V and 1 base from J, the junction contained 6 bases not matched to a gene. CDR3 length: 14 amino acids. The germline V gene has CDR1 LNHDA and CDR2 SQIVND (reference sequence). This CDR3 is CASIHRTGNTEAFF. In DNA form, the CDR3 reads TGTGCCAGTATCCACCGGACAGGGAACACTGAAGCTTTCTTT.

Written as DNA, the CDR3 is TGTGCCAGCTCACCTCTTAGGGCCAGGGGGCCAGGCGAGCAGTACTTC. It specifies CASSPLRARGPGEQYF. The rearrangement uses TRBV18 and TRBJ2-7; 8 bases are a match to TRBD1. Germline V lookup: CDR1 KGHSH, CDR2 LQKENI. V was pared by 3 bases and J by 6 bases, with 13 bases of the junction left unmatched. The CDR3 covers 16 residues.

The chain has TRBV28 and TRBJ1-5; 7 bases match TRBD1. The germline V gene has CDR1 MDHEN and CDR2 SYDVKM. V shed 4 bases and J 5 bases; nucleotides not matched to a gene: 5. The CDR3 covers 14 residues. The CDR3 DNA sequence: TGTGCCAGCAGTTCGAGGGACAGATATCAGCCCCAGCATTTT. It codes for CASSSRDRYQPQHF.

The chain recombines TRBV19 with TRBJ2-1; 8 bases match TRBD2. Germline V gives CDR1 LNHDA, CDR2 SQIVND (reference sequence). This CDR3 has 15 residues. The V gene end was trimmed by 3 bases and the J gene end by 5 bases; junction bases not matched to a gene: 6. The CDR3 region has the DNA TGTGCCAGTAGTATTATCGGGACTAGGAACAATGAGCAGTTCTTC. It yields the protein CASSIIGTRNNEQFF.

This clone was counted between two and nine times. The chain has TRBV30 and TRBJ2-1; tentatively, D is TRBD2 (6 bases). This CDR3 has 14 amino acids. Trimming took 2 bases from V and 12 from J, leaving 20 bases between them. CDR1 GTSNPN and CDR2 SVGIG come from the germline V gene (reference sequence). CDR3 nucleotides: TGTGCCTGGAGTTTGCGGGGCCCTTCCCGGGGGCAGTTCTTC. It codes for CAWSLRGPSRGQFF.

This chain connects TRBV2 to TRBJ1-2; 9 positions match TRBD1. The V gene end was trimmed by 1 base and the J gene end by 4 bases; junction bases not matched to a gene: 4. The CDR3 has 15 residues. Per the germline V gene, CDR1 is SNHLY and CDR2 is FYNNEI. The CDR3 DNA sequence: TGTGCCAGCAGTGAAGGAAGGACAGGGGTCTATGGCTACACCTTC. It yields the protein CASSEGRTGVYGYTF.

Of note for this clone: In the same sample, other DNA sequences code for this CDR3. The chain links TRBV6-1 to TRBJ2-3; 12 nucleotides line up with TRBD2. CDR1 and CDR2 from the germline V gene are MNHNS and SASEGT. V lost 2 bases to trimming and J lost 4 bases; unmatched junction nucleotides: 1. The CDR3 sequence is 15 residues long. This CDR3 is CASSELAGGPDTQYF. The CDR3 DNA reads TGTGCCAGCAGTGAACTAGCGGGGGGGCCAGATACGCAGTATTTT.

The chain employs TRBV2 and TRBJ2-7; D may be TRBD2 (5 bases). Trimming stripped 1 base from V and 2 bases from J, with 9 bases between. Per the germline V gene, CDR1 is SNHLY and CDR2 is FYNNEI. CDR3 length: 14 amino acids. CDR3 sequence (DNA): TGTGCCAGCAGTGAAGGCGGGCCGACCTACGAGCAGTACTTC. Translation gives CASSEGGPTYEQYF.

The rearrangement links TRBV27 to TRBJ1-5; TRBD1 matches at 7 bases. The CDR3 extends over 13 amino acids. V was clipped by 6 bases and J by 6 bases; unmatched bases: 5. Per the germline V gene, CDR1 is MNHEY and CDR2 is SMNVEV (reference sequence). The CDR3 bases are TGTGCCAGCAGGTTGGCAGGGGGTCAGCCCCAGCATTTT. Translated: CASRLAGGQPQHF.

DNA of the CDR3: TGCAGTGCTACGGGGAAAGATACGCAGTATTTT. It encodes CSATGKDTQYF. This chain uses TRBV20-1 with TRBJ2-3; tentative D call: TRBD2 (5 bases). CDR1 is DFQATT, CDR2 SNEGSKA, per germline (reference sequence). V lost 4 bases, J lost 5 bases, and 7 bases lay in between. CDR3 size: 11 residues.

This clone showed up just once. The rearrangement joins TRBV20-1 to TRBJ1-1; D is undetermined. The CDR3 is made up of 11 amino acids. V was shortened by 4 bases and J by 1 base, with 4 bases between the two germline ends. The germline gives CDR1 DFQATT, CDR2 SNEGSKA (reference sequence). This CDR3 reads CSATGNTEAFF. The CDR3 DNA sequence: TGCAGTGCTACAGGGAACACTGAAGCTTTCTTT.

This clone was counted a single time. This chain joins TRBV18 and TRBJ2-1, with 13 nucleotides matching TRBD2. Germline assignment: CDR1 KGHSH and CDR2 LQKENI. V dropped 3 bases and J dropped 8; count of bases not matched to a gene: 10. The CDR3 is made up of 17 amino acids. The CDR3 loop reads CASSPGLAGVRVDEQFF. For the CDR3, the DNA is TGTGCCAGCTCACCCGGACTAGCGGGGGTGAGAGTCGATGAGCAGTTCTTC. Full variable domain (missing parts from reference TRBV18 and TRBJ2-1): NAGVMQNPRHLVRRRGQEARLRCSPMKGHSHVYWYRQLPEEGLKFMVYLQKENIIDESGMPKERFSAEFPKEGPSILRIQQVVRGDSAAYFCASSPGLAGVRVDEQFFGPGTRLTVL.

The chain combines TRBV9 with TRBJ2-7; D unresolved. The CDR3 spans 12 residues. V lost 4 bases and J 6 bases, leaving 11 bases between the germline ends. Germline assignment: CDR1 SGDLS and CDR2 YYNGEE. The CDR3 here is CASSRERGEQYF. The DNA of the CDR3 is TGTGCCAGCAGCAGAGAGCGTGGCGAGCAGTACTTC.

This clone was seen only a few times. The rearrangement uses TRBV5-6 and TRBJ1-1, with D perhaps TRBD1 (6 bases). V was clipped by 4 bases and J by 2 bases, with 12 bases between them. Germline CDR1 is SGHDT and CDR2 is YYEEEE. CDR3 length equals 14 residues. The CDR3 loop is CASSHAGANTEAFF. The CDR3 DNA is TGTGCCAGCAGCCACGCAGGGGCAAACACTGAAGCTTTCTTT.

The chain links TRBV27 to TRBJ2-4; 9 positions match TRBD1. Germline assignment: CDR1 MNHEY and CDR2 SMNVEV (reference sequence). CDR3 length: 14 residues. The V segment lost 7 bases and the J segment 3 bases; nucleotides outside the gene matches: 4. The CDR3 bases are TGTGCCAGCAAGGGACAGGGATACAAAAACATTCAGTACTTC. The encoded protein is CASKGQGYKNIQYF.

V gene TRBV27 combines with J gene TRBJ2-7; 8 nucleotides agree with TRBD2. The CDR3 has 15 residues. V lost 5 bases to trimming and J lost 0 bases; unmatched junction nucleotides: 6. Germline loops: CDR1 MNHEY, CDR2 SMNVEV (reference sequence). The CDR3 region has the DNA TGTGCCAGCAGTAGACTAGCGATCGGCTCCTACGAGCAGTACTTC. Translation gives CASSRLAIGSYEQYF.